Following are 8 T cell receptor beta chains from one sample sequenced in a study of shared clonotypes between healthy human individuals. Generated by immunoSEQ multiplex PCR, the TCRdb table keeps only in-frame clones and is missing some. The sample has over a million clones; about 80% are singletons. Specimen: memory CD4+ T cells sorted from blood. Subset denoted: CD45RA-negative fraction. Receptors originate from a man aged 18 to 29 in good health.

This clone was detected ten times or more. The chain links TRBV4-1 to TRBJ1-4; TRBD1 might be the D (6 bases). CDR1 and CDR2 (germline): MGHRA, YSYEKL. The CDR3 is made up of 15 amino acids. V lost 0 bases and J lost 8, with 13 bases in between. The CDR3 region is CASSQDGQLREKLFF. CDR3 nucleotide sequence: TGCGCCAGCAGCCAAGACGGACAGTTACGCGAAAAACTGTTTTTT.

The rearrangement links TRBV28 to TRBJ2-4, with D hard to call. Germline V gene data show CDR1 as MDHEN and CDR2 as SYDVKM. V was pared by 4 bases and J by 8 bases, with 15 bases between. The CDR3 has 14 residues. The CDR3 bases are TGTGCCAGCAGTTCGGGCCCCCCCCAGGACATTCAGTACTTC. Translating it yields CASSSGPPQDIQYF.

The chain has TRBV15 and TRBJ2-1, with a tentative D call TRBD2 (6 bases). Germline CDR1 is LNHNV and CDR2 is YYDKDF (reference sequence). V gave up 3 bases and J gave up 6 bases, with 15 bases separating them. The CDR3 is 15 residues long. The CDR3 DNA sequence: TGTGCCACCAGCAGGGGACTTCCAAAGGCCAATGAGCAGTTCTTC. Its translation is CATSRGLPKANEQFF. Based on the CDR3 plus reference TRBV15 and TRBJ2-1, the full variable domain is DAMVIQNPRYQVTQFGKPVTLSCSQTLNHNVMYWYQQKSSQAPKLLFHYYDKDFNNEADTPDNFQSRRPNTSFCFLDIRSPGLGDTAMYLCATSRGLPKANEQFFGPGTRLTVL.

This chain uses TRBV6-5 with TRBJ2-3, with D hard to call. Germline V gives CDR1 MNHEY, CDR2 SVGAGI. V dropped 2 bases and J dropped 10 bases, with 13 bases sitting between them. The CDR3 is 13 amino acids. This chain's CDR3 is CASSYGWGAPQYF. CDR3 in DNA: TGTGCCAGCAGTTACGGGTGGGGTGCCCCGCAGTATTTT.

About this clone itself: The sample contains more than one DNA sequence encoding this CDR3. The V and J genes are TRBV5-8 and TRBJ2-3; D gene uncertain. The CDR3 contains 14 residues. The germline V gene has CDR1 SGHTS and CDR2 YDEGEE. Trimming left V 4 bases short and J 3 bases short, with 12 bases between. Written as DNA, the CDR3 is TGTGCCAGCAGCCTGCCCGCTGGGACAGATACGCAGTATTTT. This sequence encodes CASSLPAGTDTQYF.

The V call is TRBV29-1, the J call TRBJ2-2; D tentatively fits TRBD1 or TRBD2 (6 bases each). From germline, CDR1 is SQVTM and CDR2 ANQGSEA. The CDR3 covers 13 residues. The V end lost 6 bases, the J end lost 4 bases, and 12 bases lay between the germline ends. This chain's CDR3 is CSVHRGPTGELFF. The DNA of the CDR3 is TGCAGCGTCCATCGGGGGCCCACCGGGGAGCTGTTTTTT.

The chain employs TRBV10-2 and TRBJ2-2; D not resolved. The germline gives CDR1 WSHSY, CDR2 SAAADI. The V gene lost 5 bases and the J gene lost 4 bases, with 8 bases spanning the gap. The CDR3 contains 13 residues. The CDR3, as DNA: TGCGCCAGCAGTCTGGTTGGCACCGGGGAGCTGTTTTTT. Encoded protein: CASSLVGTGELFF.

The chain links TRBV21-1 to TRBJ1-1; no check of the table's D call, TRBD1, against the DNA was made. TRBV21-1 is flagged as a pseudogene. The CDR3 runs to 15 residues. The CDR3 bases are TGTGCCAGCAGCAAAGCGGGGCAGGGGGCGACTGAAGCTTTCTTT. It yields the protein CASSKAGQGATEAFF.